Listed below are T cell receptor beta chains from one sample, sequenced in a study of blood T cell repertoires in COVID-19. TCRdb's copy holds only in-frame clones and misses some; the assay was immunoSEQ multiplex PCR. Found here are 200,000 to 250,000 clones, approximately 81% of them singletons; the top ten hold about 3.8%. The sequencing input was peripheral blood. The receptors shown here come from a woman over 75 with acute or convalescent COVID-19. The CDR3 runs from the conserved cysteine through the conserved F or W. Fields, in order: CDR3 protein, CDR3 DNA, D gene, J gene, clone size, V gene. D genes are given only for firm matches. Clone size is not always given. Where it is, it says once, few, many or a class for expanded clones.

CDR3aa: CASSLSSTGWNTEAFF
CDR3nt: TGTGCCAGCAGTTTATCATCTACAGGGTGGAACACTGAAGCTTTCTTT
d_gene: -
j_gene: TRBJ1-1
abundance: -
v_gene: TRBV27

CDR3aa: CASSTGHLGANVLTF
CDR3nt: TGTGCCAGTAGTACTGGACATCTCGGGGCCAACGTCCTGACTTTC
d_gene: -
j_gene: TRBJ2-6
abundance: -
v_gene: TRBV19

CDR3aa: CASSPTGYSYEQYF
CDR3nt: TGTGCCAGCAGCCCCACAGGTTACTCCTACGAGCAGTACTTC
d_gene: -
j_gene: TRBJ2-7
abundance: -
v_gene: TRBV7-9

CDR3aa: CASMKGLAGVMNTGELFF
CDR3nt: TGTGCCAGCATGAAAGGACTAGCGGGGGTTATGAACACCGGGGAGCTGTTTTTT
d_gene: TRBD2
j_gene: TRBJ2-2
abundance: -
v_gene: TRBV9

CDR3aa: CASVTTGAGGPNTEAFF
CDR3nt: TGTGCCAGCGTCACCACGGGAGCAGGGGGCCCAAACACTGAAGCTTTCTTT
d_gene: TRBD1
j_gene: TRBJ1-1
abundance: -
v_gene: TRBV7-9

CDR3aa: CASSIRGDFNEQFF
CDR3nt: TGTGCCAGTAGTATTCGGGGGGACTTCAATGAGCAGTTCTTC
d_gene: TRBD2
j_gene: TRBJ2-1
abundance: -
v_gene: TRBV19

CDR3aa: CASSVDGSGVGETQYF
CDR3nt: TGTGCCAGCAGCGTAGATGGATCAGGGGTCGGAGAGACCCAGTACTTC
d_gene: -
j_gene: TRBJ2-5
abundance: -
v_gene: TRBV9

CDR3aa: CASSQVPGDEAGGYTF
CDR3nt: TGCGCCAGCAGCCAAGTACCGGGGGATGAGGCAGGAGGCTACACCTTC
d_gene: -
j_gene: TRBJ1-2
abundance: -
v_gene: TRBV4-1

CDR3aa: CASSKQGGAEAFF
CDR3nt: TGTGCCAGCAGCAAACAGGGAGGGGCTGAAGCTTTCTTT
d_gene: -
j_gene: TRBJ1-1
abundance: -
v_gene: TRBV3-1/TRBV3-2

CDR3aa: CASSYSRRTGNEKLFF
CDR3nt: TGTGCCAGCAGTTACTCGAGGCGGACAGGGAATGAAAAACTGTTTTTT
d_gene: TRBD1
j_gene: TRBJ1-4
abundance: -
v_gene: TRBV6-5

CDR3aa: CASSLAVQGNTGELFF
CDR3nt: TGCGCCAGCAGCTTGGCCGTACAGGGGAACACCGGGGAGCTGTTTTTT
d_gene: -
j_gene: TRBJ2-2
abundance: -
v_gene: TRBV5-1

CDR3aa: CASSLEAGEQFF
CDR3nt: TGTGCCAGCAGCTTAGAAGCGGGTGAGCAGTTCTTC
d_gene: -
j_gene: TRBJ2-1
abundance: -
v_gene: TRBV11-3

CDR3aa: CASSFLSTDTQYF
CDR3nt: TGTGCCAGCAGTTTCCTTAGCACAGATACGCAGTATTTT
d_gene: -
j_gene: TRBJ2-3
abundance: -
v_gene: TRBV12-3/TRBV12-4

CDR3aa: CASSARQGNALYEQYF
CDR3nt: TGCGCCAGCAGCGCCCGACAGGGAAACGCCTTATACGAGCAGTACTTC
d_gene: TRBD1
j_gene: TRBJ2-7
abundance: -
v_gene: TRBV5-1

CDR3aa: CASRGDRANEKLFF
CDR3nt: TGTGCCAGCAGGGGGGACAGAGCGAATGAAAAACTGTTTTTT
d_gene: TRBD1
j_gene: TRBJ1-4
abundance: -
v_gene: TRBV7-9

CDR3aa: CASSPQGGEGNYGYTF
CDR3nt: TGTGCCAGCAGCCCTCAAGGGGGCGAAGGTAACTATGGCTACACCTTC
d_gene: TRBD1
j_gene: TRBJ1-2
abundance: -
v_gene: TRBV5-6

CDR3aa: CASSYSTGIYEQYF
CDR3nt: TGTGCCAGCAGTTACTCGACAGGGATCTACGAGCAGTACTTC
d_gene: TRBD1
j_gene: TRBJ2-7
abundance: few
v_gene: TRBV6-6

CDR3aa: CARSLVETGGEDEQYF
CDR3nt: TGTGCCAGAAGCTTGGTGGAGACCGGGGGAGAGGATGAGCAGTACTTC
d_gene: -
j_gene: TRBJ2-7
abundance: -
v_gene: TRBV5-3

CDR3aa: CASSLRPQTGGNTGELFF
CDR3nt: TGTGCCAGCAGTCTCCGGCCCCAGACAGGGGGGAACACCGGGGAGCTGTTTTTT
d_gene: TRBD1
j_gene: TRBJ2-2
abundance: -
v_gene: TRBV6-6

CDR3aa: CASSLDVRGQSPLHF
CDR3nt: TGTGCCAGCAGCTTAGACGTCAGGGGGCAATCACCCCTCCACTTT
d_gene: TRBD1
j_gene: TRBJ1-6
abundance: -
v_gene: TRBV7-8

CDR3aa: CASSARQGAGTGELFF
CDR3nt: TGTGCCAGCAGTGCCCGACAGGGGGCGGGCACCGGGGAGCTGTTTTTT
d_gene: TRBD1
j_gene: TRBJ2-2
abundance: -
v_gene: TRBV6-1

CDR3aa: CASSPQGAGNTIYF
CDR3nt: TGCGCCAGCAGCCCACAGGGGGCTGGAAACACCATATATTTT
d_gene: TRBD1
j_gene: TRBJ1-3
abundance: once
v_gene: TRBV5-1

CDR3aa: CASSFLTGKNTGELFF
CDR3nt: TGTGCCAGCAGTTTCTTAACAGGGAAGAACACCGGGGAGCTGTTTTTT
d_gene: -
j_gene: TRBJ2-2
abundance: -
v_gene: TRBV6-2/TRBV6-3

CDR3aa: CASSLSASGGTGELFF
CDR3nt: TGTGCCAGCAGCTTAAGTGCTAGCGGGGGCACCGGGGAGCTGTTTTTT
d_gene: TRBD2
j_gene: TRBJ2-2
abundance: -
v_gene: TRBV7-6

CDR3aa: CASTSGVDNFYGYTF
CDR3nt: TGTGCCAGCACCTCGGGGGTGGATAACTTCTATGGCTACACCTTC
d_gene: -
j_gene: TRBJ1-2
abundance: few
v_gene: TRBV21-1

CDR3aa: CASSQAGGVGNYGYTF
CDR3nt: TGTGCCAGCAGCCAAGCCGGAGGTGTCGGTAACTATGGCTACACCTTC
d_gene: -
j_gene: TRBJ1-2
abundance: -
v_gene: TRBV3-1/TRBV3-2

CDR3aa: CASSFRGNGEQYF
CDR3nt: TGTGCCAGCAGCTTTAGGGGGAACGGCGAGCAGTACTTC
d_gene: -
j_gene: TRBJ2-7
abundance: few
v_gene: TRBV5-6

CDR3aa: CASSLKSGSSYNEQFF
CDR3nt: TGTGCCAGCAGCTTAAAGAGTGGGAGCTCCTACAATGAGCAGTTCTTC
d_gene: -
j_gene: TRBJ2-1
abundance: -
v_gene: TRBV11-2

CDR3aa: CASSIGAGDQYEQYF
CDR3nt: TGTGCCAGTAGTATAGGTGCAGGGGACCAATACGAGCAGTACTTC
d_gene: -
j_gene: TRBJ2-7
abundance: -
v_gene: TRBV19

CDR3aa: CASSFNRGNTEAFF
CDR3nt: TGTGCCAGCAGCTTTAACAGGGGGAACACTGAAGCTTTCTTT
d_gene: TRBD1
j_gene: TRBJ1-1
abundance: -
v_gene: TRBV7-2

CDR3aa: CASSPKPGTMSKFF
CDR3nt: TGTGCCAGCTCACCAAAACCCGGGACAATGAGCAAGTTCTTC
d_gene: -
j_gene: TRBJ2-1
abundance: -
v_gene: TRBV18

CDR3aa: CASSRQDRGAEAFF
CDR3nt: TGTGCCAGCAGCCGTCAGGACAGGGGGGCTGAAGCTTTCTTT
d_gene: TRBD1
j_gene: TRBJ1-1
abundance: -
v_gene: TRBV3-1/TRBV3-2

CDR3aa: CASSLAQLGNTIYF
CDR3nt: TGTGCCAGCAGCTTGGCGCAGTTAGGAAACACCATATATTTT
d_gene: -
j_gene: TRBJ1-3
abundance: -
v_gene: TRBV5-4

CDR3aa: CASSEGARGNTEAFF
CDR3nt: TGTGCCAGTAGTGAGGGGGCGCGGGGGAACACTGAAGCTTTCTTT
d_gene: TRBD1
j_gene: TRBJ1-1
abundance: once
v_gene: TRBV19

CDR3aa: CASSIRRGSTGELFF
CDR3nt: TGTGCCAGTAGTATAAGAAGGGGAAGCACCGGGGAGCTGTTTTTT
d_gene: -
j_gene: TRBJ2-2
abundance: many
v_gene: TRBV19

CDR3aa: CASSSGSGAATNEKLFF
CDR3nt: TGCGCCAGCAGCTCCGGTTCAGGGGCAGCAACTAATGAAAAACTGTTTTTT
d_gene: -
j_gene: TRBJ1-4
abundance: -
v_gene: TRBV5-1

CDR3aa: CASSWTGTSGGAWATQYF
CDR3nt: TGCGCCAGCAGCTGGACCGGGACTAGCGGGGGGGCTTGGGCTACGCAGTATTTT
d_gene: TRBD2
j_gene: TRBJ2-3
abundance: -
v_gene: TRBV5-1

CDR3aa: CSVGRSGEQQYF
CDR3nt: TGCAGCGTCGGTCGGTCGGGGGAGCAGCAGTACTTC
d_gene: -
j_gene: TRBJ2-7
abundance: -
v_gene: TRBV29-1

CDR3aa: CASSLGGTNYGYTF
CDR3nt: TGTGCCAGCAGCTTGGGAGGGACTAACTATGGCTACACCTTC
d_gene: -
j_gene: TRBJ1-2
abundance: -
v_gene: TRBV7-9

CDR3aa: CASSSQVLSGNTIYF
CDR3nt: TGTGCCAGCAGCTCACAGGTCCTCTCTGGAAACACCATATATTTT
d_gene: -
j_gene: TRBJ1-3
abundance: -
v_gene: TRBV7-9

CDR3aa: CASSRDSRTEAFF
CDR3nt: TGCGCCAGCTCCCGGGACAGTCGCACTGAAGCTTTCTTT
d_gene: TRBD1
j_gene: TRBJ1-1
abundance: -
v_gene: TRBV4-3

CDR3aa: CASQREGKYGELFF
CDR3nt: TGTGCCAGTCAGAGGGAGGGGAAGTACGGGGAGCTGTTTTTT
d_gene: TRBD2
j_gene: TRBJ2-2
abundance: -
v_gene: TRBV19

CDR3aa: CASSEEGTGRTDTQYF
CDR3nt: TGTGCCAGCAGTGAGGAAGGGACAGGGCGCACAGATACGCAGTATTTT
d_gene: TRBD1
j_gene: TRBJ2-3
abundance: -
v_gene: TRBV6-1

CDR3aa: CASSLERTEAFF
CDR3nt: TGTGCCAGCTCACTAGAGAGGACTGAAGCTTTCTTT
d_gene: -
j_gene: TRBJ1-1
abundance: -
v_gene: TRBV18

CDR3aa: CASSEQRRVGGDQPQHF
CDR3nt: TGTGCCAGCAGTGAGCAAAGGAGGGTTGGGGGTGATCAGCCCCAGCATTTT
d_gene: -
j_gene: TRBJ1-5
abundance: -
v_gene: TRBV6-1

CDR3aa: CASSEALGQGDEKLFF
CDR3nt: TGTGCCAGCAGTGAAGCGTTAGGACAGGGGGATGAAAAACTGTTTTTT
d_gene: TRBD1
j_gene: TRBJ1-4
abundance: once
v_gene: TRBV2

CDR3aa: CASSWDRNSGYTF
CDR3nt: TGTGCCAGCAGTTGGGACAGGAACTCTGGCTACACCTTC
d_gene: TRBD1
j_gene: TRBJ1-2
abundance: -
v_gene: TRBV6-5

CDR3aa: CASTQFGRGRNTQYF
CDR3nt: TGTGCCAGCACCCAATTCGGGAGGGGGCGTAATACCCAGTACTTC
d_gene: -
j_gene: TRBJ2-5
abundance: -
v_gene: TRBV27

CDR3aa: CASSPGETYEQYF
CDR3nt: TGTGCCAGTAGTCCCGGGGAAACCTACGAGCAGTACTTC
d_gene: -
j_gene: TRBJ2-7
abundance: -
v_gene: TRBV19

CDR3aa: CASSWTGGSYEQYF
CDR3nt: TGTGCCAGCAGTTGGACAGGAGGCAGCTACGAGCAGTACTTC
d_gene: TRBD1
j_gene: TRBJ2-7
abundance: once
v_gene: TRBV6-5

CDR3aa: CASSLGQPRNIQYF
CDR3nt: TGTGCCAGCAGTTTGGGGCAGCCACGGAACATTCAGTACTTC
d_gene: -
j_gene: TRBJ2-4
abundance: -
v_gene: TRBV28

CDR3aa: CASSFSSGGTTYNEQFF
CDR3nt: TGTGCCAGCAGCTTCTCTAGCGGGGGGACAACCTACAATGAGCAGTTCTTC
d_gene: TRBD2
j_gene: TRBJ2-1
abundance: -
v_gene: TRBV5-6

CDR3aa: CASSPDRQVPNYGYTF
CDR3nt: TGTGCCAGCTCACCCGACCGCCAGGTCCCTAACTATGGCTACACCTTC
d_gene: -
j_gene: TRBJ1-2
abundance: -
v_gene: TRBV18

CDR3aa: CASSLGASGGNNEQFF
CDR3nt: TGTGCCAGCAGCTTGGGGGCTAGCGGGGGGAACAATGAGCAGTTCTTC
d_gene: TRBD2
j_gene: TRBJ2-1
abundance: -
v_gene: TRBV5-4

CDR3aa: CASRNLGQVDQPQHF
CDR3nt: TGTGCCAGCAGGAACCTTGGACAGGTAGATCAGCCCCAGCATTTT
d_gene: TRBD1
j_gene: TRBJ1-5
abundance: -
v_gene: TRBV6-1

CDR3aa: CAITQGQGLRGELFF
CDR3nt: TGTGCCATCACCCAGGGACAGGGTCTACGCGGGGAGCTGTTTTTT
d_gene: TRBD1
j_gene: TRBJ2-2
abundance: -
v_gene: TRBV10-3

CDR3aa: CASSGGGGQTQYF
CDR3nt: TGCGCCAGCTCCGGGGGGGGCGGTCAGACCCAGTACTTC
d_gene: TRBD2
j_gene: TRBJ2-5
abundance: -
v_gene: TRBV5-1